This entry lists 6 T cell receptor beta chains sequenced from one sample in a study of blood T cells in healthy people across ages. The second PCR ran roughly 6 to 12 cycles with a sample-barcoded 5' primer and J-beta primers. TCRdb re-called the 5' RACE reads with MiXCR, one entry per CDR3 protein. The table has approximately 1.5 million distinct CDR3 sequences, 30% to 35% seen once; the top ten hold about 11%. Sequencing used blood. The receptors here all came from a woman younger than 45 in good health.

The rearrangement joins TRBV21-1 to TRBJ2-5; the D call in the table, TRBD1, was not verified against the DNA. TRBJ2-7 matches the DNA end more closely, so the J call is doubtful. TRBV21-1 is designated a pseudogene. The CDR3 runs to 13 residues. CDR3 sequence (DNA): TGTGCCAGCAGCCCCATCGGGGGAAACGAGCAGTACTTC. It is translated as CASSPIGGNEQYF.

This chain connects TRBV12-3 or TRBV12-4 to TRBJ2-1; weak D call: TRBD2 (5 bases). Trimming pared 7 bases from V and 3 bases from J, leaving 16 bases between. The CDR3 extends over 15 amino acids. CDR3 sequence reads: CASTHWGVGYNEQFF. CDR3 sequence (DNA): TGTGCCAGCACCCATTGGGGAGTGGGCTACAATGAGCAGTTCTTC.

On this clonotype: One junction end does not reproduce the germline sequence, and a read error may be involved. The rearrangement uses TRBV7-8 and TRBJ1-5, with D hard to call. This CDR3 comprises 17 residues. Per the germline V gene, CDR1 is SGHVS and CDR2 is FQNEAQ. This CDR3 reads CASSLSSRGYSNQPRHF. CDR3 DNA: TGTGCCAGCAGCTTATCCTCCCGGGGATATAGCAATCAGCCCCGGCATTTT.

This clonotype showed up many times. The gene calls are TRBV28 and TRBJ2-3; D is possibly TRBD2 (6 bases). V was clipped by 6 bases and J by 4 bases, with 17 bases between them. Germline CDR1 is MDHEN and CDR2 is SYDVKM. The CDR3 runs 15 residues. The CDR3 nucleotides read TGTGCCAGCAGCAAGCTAGCGTCTGGGCCAGATACGCAGTATTTT. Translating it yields CASSKLASGPDTQYF.

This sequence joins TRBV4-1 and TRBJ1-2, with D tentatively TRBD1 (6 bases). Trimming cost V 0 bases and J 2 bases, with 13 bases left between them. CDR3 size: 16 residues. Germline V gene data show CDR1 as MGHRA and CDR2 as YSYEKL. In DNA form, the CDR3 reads TGCGCCAGCAGCCAAGATGGGGGCAGCCACAACTATGGCTACACCTTC. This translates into CASSQDGGSHNYGYTF.

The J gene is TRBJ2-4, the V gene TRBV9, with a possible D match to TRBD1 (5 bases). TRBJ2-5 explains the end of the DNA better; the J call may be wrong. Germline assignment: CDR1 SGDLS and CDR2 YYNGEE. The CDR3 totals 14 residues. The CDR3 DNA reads TGTGCCAGCAGCACGGACATGGGGTCAGAGACCCAGTACTTC. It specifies CASSTDMGSETQYF.